Sequencing of this TCR beta chain was carried out in a study of blood T cell repertoires in COVID-19. Turning to the study itself: The United States, Italy and Spain provided the acute and convalescent COVID-19 samples.

In the original processing: Researchers report that nucleated cell counts were estimated from reference gene primer amplification. This table comes from immunoSEQ multiplex PCR, and its TCRdb copy is limited to in-frame clones, with some not included. V, J and clone size were drawn from that table, and D and trimming were deduced from the DNA. The data hold 300,000 to 450,000 clones, with roughly 84% observed a single time. V lost 7 bases and J 4 bases, leaving 10 bases between the germline ends. Germline assignment: CDR1 GTSNPN and CDR2 SVGIG (reference sequence). The CDR3 sequence is 12 residues long.

The TCR was taken from a woman between 25 and 40 years old who had recovered from COVID-19. J is TRBJ1-4 and V is TRBV30; possible D gene TRBD1, 5 bases. Material: PBMCs or T cells enriched from blood (not recorded which). CDR3 amino acids: CASARDNEKLFF. The CDR3 region has the DNA TGTGCCTCGGCCAGGGATAATGAAAAACTGTTTTTT.